The source of this T cell receptor beta chain is a study of cytomegalovirus exposure and HLA in healthy donors. Study-level results: In presence/absence analyses, roughly uniform sequencing depth across donors was assumed.

In the PCR, 60 Vbeta and 13 Jbeta primers were used. Profiling relied on immunoSEQ multiplex PCR, and the TCRdb table lists in-frame clones only, not all of them. Found here are some 210,000 clones, 75% to 80% of them singletons; the top ten hold 2% to 2.5%. The V gene's germline CDR1 is MDHEN and CDR2 SYDVKM. The ends lost 6 bases at V and 6 bases at J; junction bases unmatched: 19. This CDR3 comprises 17 residues. Notes on this clone: Its antigen is not known.

This receptor was obtained from a woman in her twenties or thirties in good health and CMV-seropositive. What was sequenced was PBMCs. V gene TRBV28 combines with J gene TRBJ2-7; TRBD1 agrees at 8 bases. The CDR3 sequence is CASSPSHRTGRRSEQYF. The CDR3 nucleotides read TGTGCCAGCAGCCCCTCCCATCGGACAGGGCGCAGGTCCGAGCAGTACTTC.